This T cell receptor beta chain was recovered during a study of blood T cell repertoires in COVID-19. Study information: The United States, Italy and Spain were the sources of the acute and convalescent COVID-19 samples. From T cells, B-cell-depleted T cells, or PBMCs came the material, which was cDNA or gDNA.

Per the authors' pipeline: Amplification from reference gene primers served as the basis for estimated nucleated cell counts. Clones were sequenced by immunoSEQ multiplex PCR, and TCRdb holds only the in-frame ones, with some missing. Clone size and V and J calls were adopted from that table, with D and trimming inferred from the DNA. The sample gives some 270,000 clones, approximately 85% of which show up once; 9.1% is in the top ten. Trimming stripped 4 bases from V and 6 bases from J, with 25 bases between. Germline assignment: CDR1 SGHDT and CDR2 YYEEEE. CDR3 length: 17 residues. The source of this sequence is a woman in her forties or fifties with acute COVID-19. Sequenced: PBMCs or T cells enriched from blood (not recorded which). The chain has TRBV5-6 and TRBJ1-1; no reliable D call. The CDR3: CASSLGGTLIPNSEAFF. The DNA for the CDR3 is TGTGCCAGCAGCCTGGGCGGCACCTTGATACCGAATTCTGAAGCTTTCTTT.